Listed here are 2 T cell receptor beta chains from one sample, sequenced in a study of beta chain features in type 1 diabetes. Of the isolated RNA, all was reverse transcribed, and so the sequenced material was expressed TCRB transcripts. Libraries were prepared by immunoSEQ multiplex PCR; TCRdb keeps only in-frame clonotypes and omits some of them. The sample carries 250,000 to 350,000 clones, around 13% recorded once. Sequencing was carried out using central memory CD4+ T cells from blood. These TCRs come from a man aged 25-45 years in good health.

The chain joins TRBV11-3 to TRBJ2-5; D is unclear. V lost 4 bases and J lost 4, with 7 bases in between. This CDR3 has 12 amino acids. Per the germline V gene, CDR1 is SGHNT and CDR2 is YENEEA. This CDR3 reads CASSYNRETQYF. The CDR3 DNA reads TGTGCCAGCAGCTATAATCGAGAGACCCAGTACTTC.

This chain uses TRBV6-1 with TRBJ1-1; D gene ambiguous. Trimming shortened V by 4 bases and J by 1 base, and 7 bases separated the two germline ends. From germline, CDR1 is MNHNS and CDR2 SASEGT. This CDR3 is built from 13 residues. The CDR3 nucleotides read TGTGCCAGCAGTGTGTCCACGAACACTGAAGCTTTCTTT. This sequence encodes CASSVSTNTEAFF.